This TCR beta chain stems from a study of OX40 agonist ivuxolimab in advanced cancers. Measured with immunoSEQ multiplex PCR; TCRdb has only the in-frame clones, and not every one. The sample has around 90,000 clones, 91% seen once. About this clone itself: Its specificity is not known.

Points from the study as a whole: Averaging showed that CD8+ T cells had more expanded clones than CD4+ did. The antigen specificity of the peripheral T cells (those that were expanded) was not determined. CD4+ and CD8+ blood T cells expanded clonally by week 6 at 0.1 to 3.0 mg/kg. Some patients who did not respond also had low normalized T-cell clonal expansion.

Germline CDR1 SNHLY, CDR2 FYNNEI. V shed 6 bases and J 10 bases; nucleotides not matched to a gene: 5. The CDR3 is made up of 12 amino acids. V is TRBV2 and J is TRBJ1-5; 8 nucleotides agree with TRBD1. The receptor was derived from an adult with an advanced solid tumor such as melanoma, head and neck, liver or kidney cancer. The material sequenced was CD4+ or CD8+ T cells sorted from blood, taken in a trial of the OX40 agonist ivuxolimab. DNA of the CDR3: TGTGCCAGCAGGATGGGGACAGGACCCCAGCATTTT. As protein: CASRMGTGPQHF.